This record concerns one T cell receptor (beta chain) sequence. Its specific antigen is unknown. The sample holds no much larger clone one base away, and base qualities are not on file. TCRbeta CDR3 regions were amplified from genomic DNA using the immunoSEQ Assay, a bias-controlled multiplex PCR. The study's own analysis went as follows. Within the assay, amplification of reference gene primers was used to estimate how many nucleated cells each sample contained. To quantify the absolute abundance of each unique TCRbeta CDR3 rearrangement, sequence reads were collapsed and filtered. For each sample, productive Simpson clonality was calculated as the square root of Simpson's diversity index over productive rearrangements. TCRdb's version of the immuneACCESS table is confined to in-frame rearrangements and falls short of the full clone set. An unresolved V gene accounts for under half of the shortfall where checked; the remainder is of unknown origin. V and J calls and clone size are given by that table; D and trimming were obtained from the DNA. Here the sample has hundreds of thousands of clones; roughly four fifths occur a single time. The leading ten clones occupy around 7.2% of the sample.

This entry belongs to a study of blood T cell repertoires in COVID-19 (dated by TCRdb to 2018 to 2021). For the study in its entirety: The collaborator samples originated in the United States, Italy and Spain and spanned the acute and convalescent phases of COVID-19. The prospective study material was composed of cDNA or gDNA derived from T cells, B-cell-depleted T cells, or PBMCs. Deeply sampled blood TCRbeta repertoires from subjects exposed to, actively infected with, or recovered from COVID-19 were included in the dataset. The repertoires were made available in a free public database intended to serve as a resource for research on the immune response to SARS-CoV-2. The samples were drawn from the first 160 participants of the ongoing ImmuneRACE study and from 1,254 subjects provided by 6 global collaborators. A de-identified subject ID, COVID-19 status, age in years and sex were almost always included in the sample metadata. Where available, HLA class I and class II types were obtained from metadata supplied by the sample provider rather than from assay-based typing. Results the study describes overall, beyond this receptor: The quantity of clinical and demographic metadata differed by source and by participant and was supplied without curation.

V is pruned by 1 base and J by 7 bases, leaving 9 bases of the junction without a gene match. CDR1 SEHNR and CDR2 FQNEAQ are derived from the germline V gene (reference sequence). There are 16 amino acids in the CDR3, from cysteine to phenylalanine inclusive. Of all the DNA, just the CDR3 is kept, 48 bases in frame from base 1. The collaborating institutions used their own protocols to collect whole blood in K2EDTA tubes. For TCRbeta analysis, collaborators shipped samples as frozen whole blood, isolated PBMCs, or DNA extracted from either of those sample types. The sequence derives from a woman in her fifties or sixties with acute or convalescent COVID-19. The sample was peripheral blood. The chain couples TRBV7-9 to TRBJ2-2; a stretch of 7 junction bases matches TRBD2. The CDR3 reads as follows: CASSLGQRGSDGELFF. At the DNA level, the sequence is TGTGCCAGCAGCTTAGGACAGCGGGGTTCGGACGGGGAGCTGTTTTTT.